Sequencing of this T cell receptor beta chain was carried out in a study of cytomegalovirus exposure and HLA in healthy donors. Study-wide results and caveats: Across HLA loci, a later analysis found differing TCR association rates, with DRB1 most and HLA-C fewest.

The primer mix had 60 Vbeta and 13 Jbeta primers. Measured with immunoSEQ multiplex PCR; TCRdb has only the in-frame clones, and not every one. The sample consists of about 78,000 clones, around 80% of them appearing once. About this clone itself: Its antigen is unidentified.

The CDR3 consists of 15 residues. V was cut by 6 bases and J by 0 bases, with 13 bases left in between. Germline CDR1 MNHEY, CDR2 SVGAGI. The sequence derives from a man between 50 and 59 years old in good health and CMV-seropositive. The chain joins TRBV6-5 to TRBJ2-3, with D possibly being TRBD1 (6 bases). Sequences were obtained from PBMCs. CDR3 coding DNA: TGTGCCAGCAGCCCCGGGACAACAAGCACAGATACGCAGTATTTT. Translated: CASSPGTTSTDTQYF.